These T cell receptor beta chains were read from a single sample in a study of blood T cell repertoires in COVID-19. Sequencing was performed with immunoSEQ multiplex PCR; in TCRdb, only in-frame clones are kept and a portion is missing. The table lists over 100,000 clones, about 72% of them singletons. Sequencing was carried out using peripheral blood. The receptors were sampled from a man aged 55-75 years with active or convalescent COVID-19. The CDR3 runs from the conserved cysteine through the conserved F or W. The D gene is left open where the match is weak. Clone size appears in some rows only: once, few, many, or a class for an expanded clone.

j_call clone_size d_call v_call cdr3_nt cdr3_aa
TRBJ1-2 - - TRBV9 TGTGCCAGCAGCCCACAGAGGGATGGATTCTATGGCTACACCTTC CASSPQRDGFYGYTF
TRBJ1-2 - - TRBV19 TGTGCCAGTAGCCAGACCTGGGGAGCTAACTATGGCTACACCTTC CASSQTWGANYGYTF
TRBJ1-1 - TRBD1 TRBV4-1 TGCGCCAGCAGCCCATACGTGGACAGGGCGAACACTGAAGCTTTCTTT CASSPYVDRANTEAFF
TRBJ2-3 - TRBD2 TRBV7-6 TGTGCCAGCAGCGGGCGGACTAGCGGGAGAGATACGCAGTATTTT CASSGRTSGRDTQYF
TRBJ2-1 - TRBD2 TRBV4-2 TGTGCCAGCAGCCAAGACTTAGCGGGAAGTTACAATGAGCAGTTCTTC CASSQDLAGSYNEQFF
TRBJ1-2 - - TRBV5-1 TGCGCCAGCAGCTTGGCCCTGGAGCTTAACTATGGCTACACCTTC CASSLALELNYGYTF
TRBJ2-1 - - TRBV5-6 TGTGCCAGCAGTTCTAGTTCCTCCTACAATGAGCAGTTCTTC CASSSSSSYNEQFF
TRBJ2-2 - - TRBV30 TGTGCCGGGAAGGGGGCGGGAACCGGGGAGCTGTTTTTT CAGKGAGTGELFF
TRBJ2-7 - TRBD2 TRBV7-2 TGTGCCAGCAGCTCATTAGCGGGAACGGGAGAGCAGTACTTC CASSSLAGTGEQYF
TRBJ2-1 - - TRBV6-2/TRBV6-3 TGTGCCAGCAGCCGCCGGATTTACCTGGGGGCCAATGAGCAGTTCTTC CASSRRIYLGANEQFF
TRBJ1-2 once - TRBV27 TGTGCCAGCACCACACGAGGTCCAGGGATCAACTATGGCTACACCTTC CASTTRGPGINYGYTF
TRBJ1-3 - - TRBV7-6 TGTGCCAGCAGCTTAGGGGCCATCAGCCTCTCTGGAAACACCATATATTTT CASSLGAISLSGNTIYF
TRBJ2-5 - TRBD2 TRBV10-3 TGTGCCATCAGCGGGGGGGAGGGCCTGAGAGAGACCCAGTACTTC CAISGGEGLRETQYF
TRBJ1-5 once - TRBV4-2 TGTGCCAGCAGCCAAGGACTGCGCGAGGGCAATCAGCCCCAGCATTTT CASSQGLREGNQPQHF
TRBJ2-2 - - TRBV23-1 TGCGCCAGCAACCCGACCGGGAGGAACACCGGGGAGCTGTTTTTT CASNPTGRNTGELFF
TRBJ1-3 - - TRBV7-9 TGTGCCAGCAGCTTAGCGATAGGGGGCTCTGGAAACACCATATATTTT CASSLAIGGSGNTIYF
TRBJ2-6 once - TRBV2 TGTGCCAGCAGTGACCCTAAGATCTCTGGGGCCAACGTCCTGACTTTC CASSDPKISGANVLTF
TRBJ2-5 - - TRBV27 TGTGCCAGCAGTTCCACTAGCTCAGAGACCCAGTACTTC CASSSTSSETQYF
TRBJ2-4 - TRBD2 TRBV6-1 TGTGCCAGCAGTGTACCCACGGGCTCAGCGGGAGGACTAGCCAAAAACATTCAGTACTTC CASSVPTGSAGGLAKNIQYF
TRBJ2-1 - TRBD2 TRBV28 TGTGCCAGCAGTGGAACCGGACTAGGGAGAGGCTACAATGAGCAGTTCTTC CASSGTGLGRGYNEQFF
TRBJ2-2 - TRBD2 TRBV11-3 TGTGCCAGCAGCTTAGATACCAGACTAGCGGGAGTGCCCGGGGAGCTGTTTTTT CASSLDTRLAGVPGELFF
TRBJ1-1 - TRBD1 TRBV14 TGTGCCAGCAGCGCCGGACAGGGGATCAACACTGAAGCTTTCTTT CASSAGQGINTEAFF
TRBJ1-1 once - TRBV5-6 TGTGCCAGCAGATTGACAGATGAAGCTTTCTTT CASRLTDEAFF
TRBJ2-7 - TRBD1 TRBV27 TGTGCCAGCAGTTTAACGCGACAGGGTGGCTACGAGCAGTACTTC CASSLTRQGGYEQYF
TRBJ2-1 - - TRBV28 TGTGCCAGCAGTCCCCCTCTAGGGGGTAATGAGCAGTTCTTC CASSPPLGGNEQFF
TRBJ2-7 - TRBD2 TRBV5-1 TGCGCCAGCAGCTTGGGGGGCGGGAGTTACGAGCAGTACTTC CASSLGGGSYEQYF
TRBJ2-1 once TRBD2 TRBV6-5 TGTGCCAGCAGTTACTCGAGGGCGGGAGGACACAATGAGCAGTTCTTC CASSYSRAGGHNEQFF
TRBJ2-1 few TRBD2 TRBV9 TGTGCCAGCAGCGCTGGCTTGGCGGGAGGTGAGCAGTTCTTC CASSAGLAGGEQFF
TRBJ2-2 - - TRBV10-2 TGCGCCAGCAGTGAGCCGCGGGGAGTTGGTCTTAGTGTCGGGGAGCTGTTTTTT CASSEPRGVGLSVGELFF
TRBJ2-5 - - TRBV7-2 TGTGCCAGCAGCTTAGTCCCGTACGCGGAGACCCAGTACTTC CASSLVPYAETQYF
TRBJ1-5 - TRBD1 TRBV19 TGTGCCACCCGGACAGGGAATCAGCCCCAGCATTTT CATRTGNQPQHF